This TCR beta chain was obtained from a study of blood T cell repertoires in COVID-19. On the study more broadly: Acute and convalescent COVID-19 samples came from the United States, Italy and Spain.

Authors' data handling: Reference gene primers were amplified, and this amplification served to estimate nucleated cell counts. Sequenced by immunoSEQ multiplex PCR; TCRdb stores in-frame clones only, minus some. That table supplies the V and J calls and clone size; D and trimming were determined from the DNA. The sample shows about 73,000 clones, roughly nine tenths of them seen only once. Germline CDR1 reads KGHDR; CDR2 reads SFDVKD. CDR3 length equals 19 residues. V lost 8 bases to trimming and J lost 4 bases, with 29 bases between them. Specimen: peripheral blood. This TCR was sampled from a man older than 75 with acute or convalescent COVID-19. The chain links TRBV24-1 to TRBJ2-1; D perhaps matches TRBD1 (7 bases). In DNA form, the CDR3 reads TGTGCCACCACCCTCAGGGGGTACAGGCCGGGCGGGGATTACAATGAGCAGTTCTTC. This sequence encodes CATTLRGYRPGGDYNEQFF.